These T cell receptor beta chains were read from a single sample in a study of CD8+CD57+ T cells in acquired aplastic anemia. TCRdb passed the reads through MiXCR, listing each CDR3 protein once. This sample yields 150,000 or so distinct CDR3 sequences, of which roughly half are seen a single time; 12% belongs to the top ten. Sequencing used sorted CD4+, CD8+, or CD8+CD57+ T cells (not recorded which) from PBMCs. Receptor source: a human donor with aplastic anemia. CDR3s include the opening cysteine and the closing phenylalanine or tryptophan. A D gene is named only where the DNA matches it firmly. Clone size is stated in some rows and not others, as once, few, many or a class when expanded.

v_call	d_call	clone_size	j_call	cdr3_aa	cdr3_nt
TRBV25-1	-	-	TRBJ1-4	CASSEGWGGEKLFF	TGTGCCAGCAGTGAAGGTTGGGGTGGTGAAAAACTGTTTTTT
TRBV12-3/TRBV12-4	TRBD1	-	TRBJ2-7	CASSLQGESYEQYF	TGTGCCAGCAGTTTACAGGGGGAGAGCTACGAGCAGTACTTC
TRBV5-1	TRBD2	-	TRBJ2-7	CASSLLTSGSSYEQYF	TGCGCCAGCAGCTTGCTGACTAGCGGGTCCTCCTACGAGCAGTACTTC
TRBV20-1	-	-	TRBJ1-1	CSASQGRRDTEAFF	TGCAGTGCTAGCCAGGGGCGCAGAGACACTGAAGCTTTCTTT
TRBV19	-	-	TRBJ1-3	CASSQGGPGNTIYF	TGTGCCAGTAGTCAGGGAGGTCCTGGAAACACCATATATTTT
TRBV9	TRBD1	many	TRBJ1-2	CASQDRVYGYTF	TGTGCCAGCCAGGACAGGGTCTATGGCTACACCTTC
TRBV20-1	TRBD2	-	TRBJ2-7	CSARGLAGVGEQYF	TGCAGTGCTAGAGGGCTAGCGGGAGTTGGGGAGCAGTACTTC
TRBV7-3	-	-	TRBJ2-2	CASSVRDTGELFF	TGTGCCAGCAGCGTCCGAGACACCGGGGAGCTGTTTTTT
TRBV20-1	TRBD1	-	TRBJ2-1	CSARPAQGAYNEQFF	TGCAGTGCTAGACCTGCCCAGGGGGCATACAATGAGCAGTTCTTC
TRBV13	TRBD2	-	TRBJ2-7	CASSLGTSRYEQYF	TGTGCCAGCAGCTTGGGGACTAGCAGGTACGAGCAGTACTTC
TRBV6-5	TRBD1	many	TRBJ2-7	CASSLQGSYEQYF	TGTGCCAGCAGTTTACAGGGGTCCTACGAGCAGTACTTC
TRBV7-8	-	many	TRBJ2-5	CASSLDSPRKTQYF	TGTGCCAGCAGCTTAGATTCACCTCGGAAGACCCAGTACTTC
TRBV2	TRBD2	-	TRBJ2-3	CASRGLALSTDTQYF	TGTGCCAGCAGAGGACTAGCTTTAAGCACAGATACGCAGTATTTT
TRBV2	-	-	TRBJ2-2	CASSADSPNTGELFF	TGTGCCAGCAGTGCTGACAGCCCGAACACCGGGGAGCTGTTTTTT
TRBV25-1	TRBD1	many	TRBJ2-7	CASSDVDRVLRQYF	TGTGCCAGCAGTGATGTGGACAGGGTCCTGAGGCAGTACTTC
TRBV20-1	-	-	TRBJ2-7	CSAGEYEQYF	TGCAGTGCTGGGGAGTACGAGCAGTACTTC
TRBV12-5	-	many	TRBJ1-5	CASGPTVGDNQPQHF	TGTGCTAGTGGTCCGACCGTGGGGGACAATCAGCCCCAGCATTTT
TRBV20-1	-	-	TRBJ2-7	CSALFPAALEQYF	TGCAGTGCCCTATTTCCTGCGGCCCTAGAGCAGTACTTC
TRBV15	-	few	TRBJ1-2	CATSRDPGPYGYTF	TGTGCCACCAGCAGAGATCCCGGACCATATGGCTACACCTTC
TRBV6-5	-	-	TRBJ2-5	CASSYSGAGETQYF	TGTGCCAGCAGTTACTCGGGGGCAGGGGAGACCCAGTACTTC
TRBV6-5	-	-	TRBJ1-3	CASSYSDSDSGNTIYF	TGTGCCAGCAGTTACTCGGACAGCGACTCTGGAAACACCATATATTTT
TRBV20-1	TRBD1	-	TRBJ1-2	CSAPRAGGDYGYTF	TGCAGTGCCCCGCGGGCAGGGGGCGACTATGGCTACACCTTC
TRBV7-9	-	-	TRBJ2-5	CASSLGTETQYF	TGTGCCAGCAGCCTAGGGACAGAGACCCAGTACTTC
TRBV24-1	TRBD1	-	TRBJ1-4	CATSDTGTGAEKLFF	TGTGCCACCAGTGACACCGGGACAGGGGCTGAAAAACTGTTTTTT
TRBV19	-	-	TRBJ2-7	CASSLASEQYF	TGTGCCAGTAGCCTAGCTTCCGAGCAGTACTTC
TRBV24-1	TRBD2	few	TRBJ2-3	CATSDAVAGGPADTQYF	TGTGCCACCAGTGATGCCGTAGCGGGAGGGCCCGCAGATACGCAGTATTTT
TRBV5-5	-	-	TRBJ2-7	CASSTLGTPNEQYF	TGTGCCAGCAGCACCCTCGGGACACCGAACGAGCAGTACTTC
TRBV19	-	many	TRBJ2-7	CASSIGYGWAYEQYF	TGTGCCAGTAGTATCGGCTACGGTTGGGCCTACGAGCAGTACTTC
TRBV2	-	-	TRBJ1-1	CASGGNGVRAFF	TGTGCCAGCGGGGGTAATGGTGTGCGAGCTTTCTTT
TRBV20-1	TRBD1	-	TRBJ1-6	CSATRTGAGGSPLHF	TGCAGTGCTACCAGGACAGGGGCGGGGGGTTCACCCCTCCACTTT
TRBV7-2	TRBD2	many	TRBJ2-2	CASSFQRGVNTGELFF	TGTGCCAGCAGCTTCCAGCGGGGGGTTAACACCGGGGAGCTGTTTTTT
TRBV11-2	TRBD2	few	TRBJ2-2	CASSFNGGAITGELFF	TGTGCCAGCAGCTTCAACGGGGGGGCGATTACCGGGGAGCTGTTTTTT
TRBV10-3	-	few	TRBJ1-2	CAISDSNYGYTF	TGTGCCATCAGTGATTCTAACTATGGCTACACCTTC
TRBV10-3	-	-	TRBJ1-6	CAISESGGQDSPLHF	TGTGCCATCAGTGAGTCGGGGGGGCAGGATTCACCCCTCCACTTT
TRBV4-2	-	many	TRBJ2-1	CASSLRSRGPRAEQFF	TGTGCCAGCAGCCTCCGCTCACGGGGGCCAAGGGCTGAGCAGTTCTTC
TRBV24-1	TRBD1	-	TRBJ2-1	CATSGWDRNEQFF	TGTGCCACCTCTGGATGGGACAGGAATGAGCAGTTCTTC
TRBV2	-	-	TRBJ1-5	CASSERQINQPQHF	TGTGCCAGCAGTGAACGCCAGATCAATCAGCCCCAGCATTTT
TRBV4-2	TRBD2	-	TRBJ2-5	CASSQWNSRAGESQYF	TGTGCCAGCAGCCAATGGAATAGCAGGGCGGGGGAGAGCCAGTACTTC
TRBV4-3	-	many	TRBJ2-1	CASSQDRVYNEQFF	TGCGCCAGCAGCCAAGATCGGGTGTACAATGAGCAGTTCTTC
TRBV25-1	-	-	TRBJ2-1	CASSEFTGYTYNEQFF	TGTGCCAGCAGTGAATTCACAGGGTACACTTACAATGAGCAGTTCTTC
TRBV6-2/TRBV6-3	-	many	TRBJ2-7	CASSHDLYEQYF	TGTGCCAGCAGTCACGATCTCTACGAGCAGTACTTC
TRBV2	-	-	TRBJ1-1	CASSVGGRDTEAFF	TGTGCCAGCAGTGTGGGGGGAAGGGACACTGAAGCTTTCTTT
TRBV5-6	TRBD1	-	TRBJ2-7	CASTGRQGAYEQYF	TGTGCCAGCACCGGACGACAGGGGGCGTACGAGCAGTACTTC
TRBV5-6	-	-	TRBJ2-7	CASSHTHERYF	TGTGCCAGCAGCCACACTCATGAGCGTTACTTC
TRBV25-1	-	few	TRBJ2-1	CASSESGREQHEQFF	TGTGCCAGCAGTGAATCCGGAAGGGAACAGCATGAGCAGTTCTTC
TRBV11-1	TRBD1	-	TRBJ2-1	CASSLGPGTGGRNEQFF	TGTGCCAGCAGCTTAGGCCCCGGGACAGGGGGCCGGAATGAGCAGTTCTTC